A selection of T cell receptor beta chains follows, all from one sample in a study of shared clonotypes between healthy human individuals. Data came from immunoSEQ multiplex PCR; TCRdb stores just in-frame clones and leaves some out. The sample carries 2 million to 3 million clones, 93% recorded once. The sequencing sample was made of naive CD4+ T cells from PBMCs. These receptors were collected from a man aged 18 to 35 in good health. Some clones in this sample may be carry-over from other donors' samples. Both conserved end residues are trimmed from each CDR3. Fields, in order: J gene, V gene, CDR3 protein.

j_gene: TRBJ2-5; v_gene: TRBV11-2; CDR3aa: ASSPRGGGATETQY
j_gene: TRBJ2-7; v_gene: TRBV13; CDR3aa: ASSLGLGRGPYEQY
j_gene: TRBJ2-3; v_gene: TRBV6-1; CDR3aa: ASSELVGEGTQY
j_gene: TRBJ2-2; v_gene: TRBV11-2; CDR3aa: ASSSTGNRGTGELF
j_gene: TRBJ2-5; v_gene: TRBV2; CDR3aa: ASSEQGAGETQY
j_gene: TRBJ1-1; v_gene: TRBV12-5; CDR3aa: ASGPRGGMNTEAF
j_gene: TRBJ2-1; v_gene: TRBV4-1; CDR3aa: ASSQEPAASYNEQF
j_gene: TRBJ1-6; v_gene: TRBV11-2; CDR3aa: ASSPDRGYSPLH
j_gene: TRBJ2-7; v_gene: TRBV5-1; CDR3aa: ASSMTGQGSGASSYEQY
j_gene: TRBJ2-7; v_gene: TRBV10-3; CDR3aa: AILQTGGREQY
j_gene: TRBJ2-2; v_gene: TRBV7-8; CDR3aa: ASSREGAPGTGELF
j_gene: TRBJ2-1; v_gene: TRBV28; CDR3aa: ASSGEGPYNEQF
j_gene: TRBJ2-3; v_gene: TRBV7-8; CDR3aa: ASRSTSGSGDTQY
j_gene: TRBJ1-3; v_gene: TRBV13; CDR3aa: ASSYSQEDWGGPGNTIY
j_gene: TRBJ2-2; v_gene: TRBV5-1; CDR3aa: ASSLTKGVITGELF
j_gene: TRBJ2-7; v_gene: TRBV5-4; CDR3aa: ASSPGLAGAVSYEQY
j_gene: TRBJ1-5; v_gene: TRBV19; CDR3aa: ASSIWPQGAGNQPQH
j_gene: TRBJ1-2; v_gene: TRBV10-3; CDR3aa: AISESKQGYMMANYGYT
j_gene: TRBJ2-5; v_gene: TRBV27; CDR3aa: ASSPRTVQETQY
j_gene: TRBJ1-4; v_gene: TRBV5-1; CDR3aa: ASSPDGFNEKLF
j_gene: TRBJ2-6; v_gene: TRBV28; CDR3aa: ASSRHGANVLT
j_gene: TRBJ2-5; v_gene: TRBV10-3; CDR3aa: AIRWEGRETQY
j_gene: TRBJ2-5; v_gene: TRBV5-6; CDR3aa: ASSSTLAGGFQETQY
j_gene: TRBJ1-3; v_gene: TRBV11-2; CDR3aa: ASSPPGQGSLAGNTIY
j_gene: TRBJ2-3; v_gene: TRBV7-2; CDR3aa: ASSLRAGRAVGEQY
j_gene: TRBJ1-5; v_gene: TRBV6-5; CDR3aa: ASTGGGNQPQH
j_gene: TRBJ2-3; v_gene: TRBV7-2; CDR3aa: ASSPELITDTQY
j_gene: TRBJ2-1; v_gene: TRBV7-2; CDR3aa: ASSLASGPYNEQF
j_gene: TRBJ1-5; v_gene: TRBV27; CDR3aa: ASSPARTGREQPQH
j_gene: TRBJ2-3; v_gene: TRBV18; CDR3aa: ASSPWGRTDTQY
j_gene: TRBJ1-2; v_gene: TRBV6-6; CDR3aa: ASTRTGGRLNPGYT
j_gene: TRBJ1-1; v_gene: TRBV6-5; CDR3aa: ASRLGRFNTEAF
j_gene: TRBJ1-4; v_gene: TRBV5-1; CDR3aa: ASSLGQSNEKLF
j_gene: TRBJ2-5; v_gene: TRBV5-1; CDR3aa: ASPPGETQY
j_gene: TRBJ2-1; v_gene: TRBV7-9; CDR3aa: ASSLGQGIDEQF
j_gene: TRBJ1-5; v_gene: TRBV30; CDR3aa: AWGDTNQPQH